Sequencing of this T cell receptor beta chain was carried out in a study of blood T cells in healthy people across ages. Study-level results: Roughly linear age-related decline in beta diversity appeared, significant by age approximately 41.

The sample holds a few counts of this clonotype. The antigen remains unidentified. Every donor provided roughly 9.1 milliliters of peripheral blood. Through a sample-barcoded 5' primer and a J-beta primer mix, a second PCR was run for about 6 to 12 cycles. The template-switch adaptor, which had 12 random nucleotides, put a tag on each cDNA molecule. Every sample gave at least 3 million paired-end reads containing CDR3. TCRdb re-called the 5' RACE reads with MiXCR, one entry per CDR3 protein. The repertoire holds some 1.4 million distinct CDR3 sequences, with 35% to 45% as singletons. V gave up 1 base and J gave up 12 bases; unmatched junction bases: 14. This CDR3 has 14 amino acids. Germline CDR1 is DFQATT and CDR2 is SNEGSKA (reference sequence).

The sequenced sample was blood. V and J are TRBV20-1 and TRBJ1-2; 7 bases agree with TRBD1. This TCR was recovered from a woman aged 18-30 years in good health. This chain's CDR3 is CSARVMNDEQGHTF. DNA for the CDR3: TGCAGTGCTAGAGTAATGAACGACGAACAGGGGCACACCTTC.